The entry that follows covers one T cell receptor beta chain sequence. Method: immunoSEQ multiplex PCR; TCRdb's copy keeps in-frame clones and lacks some. The sample has 110,000 to 150,000 clones, roughly 88% seen once; the top ten hold less than 2%. These data originate in a study of T cell responses to AZD1222 COVID-19 vaccine. V lost 4 bases, J lost 6 bases, and 23 bases lay in between. Germline V lookup: CDR1 SGDLS, CDR2 YYNGEE. This CDR3 is built from 17 residues. The chain employs TRBV9 and TRBJ2-1; no clear D gene. The receptor comes from an adult who received the AZD1222 COVID-19 vaccine. Specimen: peripheral blood, collected 28 days after the second AZD1222 dose. In DNA form, the CDR3 reads TGTGCCAGCAGCTCCCAAACTGAGCTGGACGGGTTCAATGAGCAGTTCTTC. It yields the protein CASSSQTELDGFNEQFF.